Shown below are 21 T cell receptor beta chains from a single sample sequenced in a study of technical replicates of blood from a handful of donors. Only in-frame clones appear in the TCRdb table, and some are missing; sequencing was by immunoSEQ multiplex PCR. The sample has 80,000 to 95,000 clones, 90% to 96% seen once. Sample: T cells isolated from PBMCs. Receptors originate from a human donor in good health.

The rearrangement uses TRBV7-8 and TRBJ2-6; D perhaps matches TRBD1 (7 bases). There are 19 residues in the CDR3. Germline CDR1 reads SGHVS; CDR2 reads FQNEAQ. Between the trimmed V and J ends, which lost 8 bases and 0 bases, there was a span of 23 bases. This CDR3 reads CASEGADGTYSSGANVLTF. The CDR3, as DNA: TGTGCCAGCGAGGGGGCCGACGGGACTTATAGCTCTGGGGCCAACGTCCTGACTTTC. Full variable domain (rest looked up from reference TRBV7-8 and TRBJ2-6): GAGVSQSPRYKVAKRGQDVALRCDPISGHVSLFWYQQALGQGPEFLTYFQNEAQLDKSGLPSDRFFAERPEGSVSTLKIQRTQQEDSAVYLCASEGADGTYSSGANVLTFGAGSRLTVL.

The chain uses TRBV5-4 and TRBJ1-1; TRBD1 aligns across 9 bases. This CDR3 has 15 residues. V shed 3 bases and J 10 bases; nucleotides not matched to a gene: 13. Germline CDR1 reads SGHNT; CDR2 reads YYREEE (reference sequence). DNA of the CDR3: TGTGCCAGCAGCTCGAGGACAGGGGAGTTTTGGGGAGCTTTCTTT. Its protein is CASSSRTGEFWGAFF.

The chain combines TRBV28 with TRBJ2-1; the match to TRBD2 covers 9 bases. CDR3 length: 16 amino acids. The J segment lost 2 bases and the V segment lost 3 bases, leaving 5 bases of the junction unmatched. Germline V CDR1 and CDR2: MDHEN, SYDVKM. The CDR3 DNA reads TGTGCCAGCAGTTTGACTAGCGGTATGGCCTACAATGAGCAGTTCTTC. Residues: CASSLTSGMAYNEQFF.

The chain uses TRBV6-1 and TRBJ1-5; the match to TRBD1 covers 9 bases. V shed 6 bases, J shed 9 bases, and the junction held 12 bases outside the gene matches. Germline V gives CDR1 MNHNS, CDR2 SASEGT. The CDR3 covers 15 residues. The CDR3 here is CASSATGTGFLPQHF. The CDR3 DNA reads TGTGCCAGCAGCGCTACAGGGACAGGGTTTTTGCCCCAGCATTTT.

This clone was seen just once. This chain connects TRBV25-1 to TRBJ1-1; D is possibly TRBD1 (6 bases). The CDR3 sequence is 15 residues long. With 8 bases removed from V and 0 bases from J, the gap between germline ends came to 16 bases. The germline V gene has CDR1 MGHDK and CDR2 SYGVNS. CDR3 protein: CASARTATMNTEAFF. In DNA form, the CDR3 reads TGTGCCAGCGCTCGGACAGCGACCATGAACACTGAAGCTTTCTTT.

This sequence joins TRBV5-8 and TRBJ1-1; perhaps TRBD1 as D (6 bases). Germline V lookup: CDR1 SGHTS, CDR2 YDEGEE. The CDR3 spans 14 residues. V lost 2 bases to trimming and J lost 5 bases, with 13 bases between them. The CDR3 reads CASSLPGEITEAFF. DNA for the CDR3: TGTGCCAGCAGCTTACCAGGGGAGATAACTGAAGCTTTCTTT.

This sequence joins TRBV11-3 and TRBJ2-1, with 7 bases identical to TRBD2. V lost 1 base to trimming and J lost 2 bases; unmatched junction nucleotides: 2. Germline V gene lookup returns CDR1 SGHNT and CDR2 YENEEA. The CDR3 has 15 residues. In nucleotides, the CDR3 is TGTGCCAGCAGCTTAGCGGGGGGAACCTACAATGAGCAGTTCTTC. This gives the protein CASSLAGGTYNEQFF.

The chain couples TRBV6-5 to TRBJ1-4; 8 nucleotides line up with TRBD1. The V segment lost 8 bases and the J segment 5 bases; nucleotides outside the gene matches: 4. There are 13 residues in the CDR3. Germline CDR1 MNHEY, CDR2 SVGAGI. The CDR3, as DNA: TGTGCCAGCGGGACAGGAGGGAATGAAAAACTGTTTTTT. Its translation: CASGTGGNEKLFF.

J is TRBJ2-1 and V is TRBV2, with TRBD2 identical over 10 bases. Germline CDR1 is SNHLY and CDR2 is FYNNEI. V was pared by 8 bases and J by 8 bases, with 12 bases of the junction left unmatched. The CDR3 length is 15 residues. In DNA form, the CDR3 reads TGTGCCAGCGGGATAGCGGGAGGTTGGGACGATGAGCAGTTCTTC. This sequence encodes CASGIAGGWDDEQFF.

The chain couples TRBV6-5 to TRBJ2-3; tentative D call: TRBD2 (5 bases). V was shortened by 2 bases and J by 0 bases, with 6 bases between the two germline ends. Germline V gene sequence: CDR1 MNHEY, CDR2 SVGAGI. The CDR3 runs 14 residues. The CDR3 coding sequence is TGTGCCAGCAGTTACGGAGGAAGCACAGATACGCAGTATTTT. The encoded protein is CASSYGGSTDTQYF.

CDR3 DNA: TGTGCCAGCACCTACATGCTAGCGGTTAACGGGGAGCTGTTTTTT. Its protein is CASTYMLAVNGELFF. The J gene is TRBJ2-2, the V gene TRBV6-1; 7 bases align to TRBD2. Looked up from germline, CDR1 is MNHNS and CDR2 is SASEGT. J gave up 7 bases and V 7 bases, and 12 bases lay outside the gene matches. This CDR3 region has 15 residues.

This clone was seen a few times. At one end the junction does not follow the germline gene, possibly because of a read error. The chain links TRBV4-2 to TRBJ1-1; D ambiguous. The CDR3 is 11 residues long. CDR1 and CDR2 from the germline V gene are LGHNA and YNFKEQ. CDR3 bases: TGTGCCAGTGCCCATAACAGTGAAGCTTTCTTT. This sequence encodes CASAHNSEAFF.

The chain uses TRBV2 and TRBJ2-1; tentative D call: TRBD1 (6 bases). Germline CDR1 is SNHLY and CDR2 is FYNNEI. Trimming left V 3 bases short and J 1 base short, with 10 bases between. This CDR3 contains 15 residues. CDR3 in amino acids: CASSDEDRSYNEQFF. CDR3 DNA sequence: TGTGCCAGCAGTGACGAAGACAGGTCCTACAATGAGCAGTTCTTC.

The chain recombines TRBV11-2 with TRBJ1-1; D gene uncertain. Trimming stripped 3 bases from V and 2 bases from J, with 10 bases between. CDR1 and CDR2 (germline): SGHAT, FQNNGV. The CDR3 totals 14 residues. The CDR3 sequence: CASSFVAGNTEAFF. DNA of the CDR3: TGTGCCAGCAGCTTTGTAGCCGGAAACACTGAAGCTTTCTTT.

The J gene is TRBJ1-5, the V gene TRBV9; a possible D gene is TRBD1 (5 bases). CDR1 and CDR2 (germline): SGDLS, YYNGEE. The CDR3 is 14 amino acids. V lost 4 bases, J lost 7 bases, and 15 bases lay in between. CDR3 sequence reads: CASSSGAGRQPQHF. The DNA for the CDR3 is TGTGCCAGCAGCTCCGGTGCGGGACGGCAGCCCCAGCATTTT.

The chain carries TRBV11-2 and TRBJ1-5; D perhaps matches TRBD1 (6 bases). From germline, CDR1 is SGHAT and CDR2 FQNNGV. This CDR3 region has 13 residues. The ends were cut back, 3 bases at V and 5 bases at J, with 8 bases in the middle. CDR3 residues: CASSLGADQPQHF. The CDR3 DNA sequence: TGTGCCAGCAGCTTGGGGGCCGATCAGCCCCAGCATTTT.

The chain employs TRBV28 and TRBJ2-7; 7 positions agree with TRBD2. With 3 bases clipped from V and 6 bases from J, the junction kept 8 bases outside the gene matches. CDR1 and CDR2 from the germline V gene are MDHEN and SYDVKM. The CDR3 length is 14 residues. CDR3 region: CASSFGRGSSEQYF. CDR3 in DNA: TGTGCCAGCAGTTTCGGACGCGGGAGTAGCGAGCAGTACTTC. The full variable domain, completed using reference TRBV28 and TRBJ2-7, is DVKVTQSSRYLVKRTGEKVFLECVQDMDHENMFWYRQDPGLGLRLIYFSYDVKMKEKGDIPEGYSVSREKKERFSLILESASTNQTSMYLCASSFGRGSSEQYFGPGTRLTVT.

This clone has just a few counts. V and J are TRBV29-1 and TRBJ1-1; D remains ambiguous. Trimming took 7 bases from V and 5 from J, leaving 14 bases between them. Germline CDR1 is SQVTM and CDR2 is ANQGSEA. CDR3 length: 12 amino acids. CDR3 sequence (DNA): TGCAGCGCCGGTTGGGCGGGGACTGAAGCTTTCTTT. The encoded protein is CSAGWAGTEAFF.

In this sample, this clone turned up once. CDR3 residues: CASSQYWGREAETQYF. Written as DNA, the CDR3 is TGCGCCAGCAGCCAGTATTGGGGGAGGGAGGCAGAGACCCAGTACTTC. The chain carries TRBV4-1 and TRBJ2-5; 7 bases are a match to TRBD2. V lost 3 bases, J lost 4 bases, and 11 bases stayed unmatched. The CDR3 length is 16 residues. CDR1 MGHRA and CDR2 YSYEKL come from the germline V gene.

The rearrangement joins TRBV13 to TRBJ2-3; 13 bases agree with TRBD2. This CDR3 has 16 amino acids. CDR1 is PRHDT, CDR2 FYEKMQ, per germline (reference sequence). Losses at the gene ends were 5 bases for V and 6 bases for J; bases not matched to a gene: 8. CDR3 bases: TGTGCCAGCAGCATCGGACTAGCGGGAGATCTGGATACGCAGTATTTT. It encodes CASSIGLAGDLDTQYF. Full variable domain (outside the CDR3, taken from reference TRBV13 and TRBJ2-3): AAGVIQSPRHLIKEKRETATLKCYPIPRHDTVYWYQQGPGQDPQFLISFYEKMQSDKGSIPDRFSAQQFSDYHSELNMSSLELGDSALYFCASSIGLAGDLDTQYFGPGTRLTVL.

V usage is TRBV19 and J usage is TRBJ1-2, with 7 bases that match TRBD1. The germline V gene has CDR1 LNHDA and CDR2 SQIVND (reference sequence). V was clipped by 9 bases and J by 5 bases; unmatched bases: 21. The length of the CDR3 is 17 residues. DNA for the CDR3: TGTGCCAGCTATCATAGGGACAGCTACGAATTCGAGTATGGCTACACCTTC. This sequence encodes CASYHRDSYEFEYGYTF.